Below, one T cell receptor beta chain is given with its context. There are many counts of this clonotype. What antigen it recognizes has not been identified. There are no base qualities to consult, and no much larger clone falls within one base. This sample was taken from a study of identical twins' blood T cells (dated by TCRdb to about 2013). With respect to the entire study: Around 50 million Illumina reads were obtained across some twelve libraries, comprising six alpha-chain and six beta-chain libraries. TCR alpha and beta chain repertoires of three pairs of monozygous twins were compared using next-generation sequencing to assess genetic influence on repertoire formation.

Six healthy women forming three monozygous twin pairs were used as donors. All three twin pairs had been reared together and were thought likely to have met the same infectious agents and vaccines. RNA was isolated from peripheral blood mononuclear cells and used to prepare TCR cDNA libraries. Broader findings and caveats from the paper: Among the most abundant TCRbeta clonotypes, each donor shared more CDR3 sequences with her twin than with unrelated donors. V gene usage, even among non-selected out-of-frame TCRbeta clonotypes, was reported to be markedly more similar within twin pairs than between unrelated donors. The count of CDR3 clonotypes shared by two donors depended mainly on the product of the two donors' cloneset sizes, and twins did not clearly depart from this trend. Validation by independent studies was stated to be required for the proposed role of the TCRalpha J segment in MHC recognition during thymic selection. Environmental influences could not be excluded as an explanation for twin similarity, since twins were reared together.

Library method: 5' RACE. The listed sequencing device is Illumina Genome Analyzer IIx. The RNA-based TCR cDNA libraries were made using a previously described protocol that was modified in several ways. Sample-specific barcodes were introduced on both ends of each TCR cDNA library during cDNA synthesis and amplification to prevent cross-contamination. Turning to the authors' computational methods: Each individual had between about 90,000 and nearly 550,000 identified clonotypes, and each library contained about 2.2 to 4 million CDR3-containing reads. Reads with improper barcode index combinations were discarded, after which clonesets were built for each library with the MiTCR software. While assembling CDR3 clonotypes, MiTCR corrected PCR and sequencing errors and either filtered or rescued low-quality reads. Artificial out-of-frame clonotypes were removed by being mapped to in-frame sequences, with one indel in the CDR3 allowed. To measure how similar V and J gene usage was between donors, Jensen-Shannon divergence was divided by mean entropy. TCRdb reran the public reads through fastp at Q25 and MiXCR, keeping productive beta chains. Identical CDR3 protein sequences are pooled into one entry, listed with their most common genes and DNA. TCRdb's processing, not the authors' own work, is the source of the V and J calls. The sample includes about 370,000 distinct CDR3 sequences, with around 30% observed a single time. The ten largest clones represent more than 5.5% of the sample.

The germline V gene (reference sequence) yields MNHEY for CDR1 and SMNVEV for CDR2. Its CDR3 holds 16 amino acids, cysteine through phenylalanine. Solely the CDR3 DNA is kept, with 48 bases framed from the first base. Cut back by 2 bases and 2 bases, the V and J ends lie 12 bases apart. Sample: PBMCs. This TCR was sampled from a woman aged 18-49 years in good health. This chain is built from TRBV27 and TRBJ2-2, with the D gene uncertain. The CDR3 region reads CASSLIADLNTGELFF. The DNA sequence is TGTGCCAGCAGTTTAATAGCAGACCTAAACACCGGGGAGCTGTTTTTT.